The 2 T cell receptor beta chains below come from one sample, sequenced in a study of CD4 T cells in relation to SARS-CoV-2 and coronaviruses. CD4+ T cells from unexposed donors were obtained before the COVID-19 pandemic (2011-2018). CD4+ T cells were isolated from the cells after around eleven days of culture. Clones were sequenced by immunoSEQ multiplex PCR, and TCRdb holds only the in-frame ones, with some missing. The top ten hold around 10% of the sample, which has 15,000 to 20,000 clones, approximately 82% seen once. Their antigens are not known. What was sequenced was CD4+ T cells from PBMCs, cultured in vitro. These receptors all come from a human donor in good health.

The chain has TRBV3-1 (or the pseudogene TRBV3-2) and TRBJ2-3; no clear D gene. V lost 5 bases to trimming and J lost 5 bases, with 8 bases between them. CDR1 and CDR2 from the germline V gene are LGHDT and YNNKEL (reference sequence). The CDR3 extends over 12 amino acids. The CDR3 coding sequence is TGTGCCAGCAGCTGGGGTGAAGATACGCAGTATTTT. Encoded protein: CASSWGEDTQYF.

The chain uses TRBV2 and TRBJ2-3, with 8 bases matching TRBD1. The CDR3 has 12 amino acids. The germline gives CDR1 SNHLY, CDR2 FYNNEI. The V and J ends lost 5 bases and 5 bases, in that order; junction bases with no gene match: 0. The CDR3 spells CASSTGGDTQYF. CDR3 in DNA: TGTGCCAGCAGTACAGGGGGAGATACGCAGTATTTT.